This TCR beta chain came from a study of blood T cell repertoires in COVID-19. Study as a whole: Nucleic acid was either cDNA or gDNA, and it came from T cells, B-cell-depleted T cells, or PBMCs.

Original processing methods: Researchers report that nucleated cell counts were estimated from reference gene primer amplification. Produced via immunoSEQ multiplex PCR; TCRdb's table is partial and in-frame only. V and J calls and clone size come straight from that table; D and trimming were deduced from the DNA. The repertoire holds fewer than 150,000 clones, with 85% to 90% as singletons. Germline V gene data show CDR1 as WSHSY and CDR2 as SAAADI. V lost 4 bases to trimming and J lost 1 base; unmatched junction nucleotides: 11. CDR3 length: 17 amino acids. The TCR sequence derives from a man between 65 and 85 years old who had recovered from COVID-19. This chain links TRBV10-2 with TRBJ1-2, with 8 positions matching TRBD1. The sequenced sample was peripheral blood. The CDR3 reads CASSGSADRGGNYGYTF. CDR3 DNA sequence: TGCGCCAGCAGTGGGTCTGCTGACAGGGGAGGTAACTATGGCTACACCTTC.